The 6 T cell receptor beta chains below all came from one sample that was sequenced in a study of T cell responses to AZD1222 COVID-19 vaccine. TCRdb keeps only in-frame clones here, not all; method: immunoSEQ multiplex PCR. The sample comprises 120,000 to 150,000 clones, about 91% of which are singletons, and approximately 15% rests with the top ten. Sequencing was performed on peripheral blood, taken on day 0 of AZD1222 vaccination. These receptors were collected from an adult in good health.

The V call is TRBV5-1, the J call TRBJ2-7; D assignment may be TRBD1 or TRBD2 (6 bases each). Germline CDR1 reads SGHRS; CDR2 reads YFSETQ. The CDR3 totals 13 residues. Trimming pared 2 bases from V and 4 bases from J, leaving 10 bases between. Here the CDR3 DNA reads TGCGCCAGCAGCTTCAAGGGGGGATACGAGCAGTACTTC. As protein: CASSFKGGYEQYF. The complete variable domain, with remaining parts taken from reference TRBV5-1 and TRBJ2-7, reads KAGVTQTPRYLIKTRGQQVTLSCSPISGHRSVSWYQQTPGQGLQFLFEYFSETQRNKGNFPGRFSGRQFSNSRSEMNVSTLELGDSALYLCASSFKGGYEQYFGPGTRLTVT.

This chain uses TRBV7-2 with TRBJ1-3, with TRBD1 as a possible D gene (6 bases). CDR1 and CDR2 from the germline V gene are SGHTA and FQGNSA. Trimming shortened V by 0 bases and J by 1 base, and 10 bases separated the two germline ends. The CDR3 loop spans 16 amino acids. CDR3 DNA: TGTGCCAGCAGCTTAGCGCGAACAGGGTCTGGAAACACCATATATTTT. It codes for CASSLARTGSGNTIYF.

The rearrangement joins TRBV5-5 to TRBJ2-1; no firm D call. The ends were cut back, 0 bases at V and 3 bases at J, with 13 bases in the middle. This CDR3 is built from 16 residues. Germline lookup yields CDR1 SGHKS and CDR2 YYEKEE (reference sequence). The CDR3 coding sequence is TGTGCCAGCAGCTTGGCCGGGCAGATATACTACAATGAGCAGTTCTTC. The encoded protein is CASSLAGQIYYNEQFF.

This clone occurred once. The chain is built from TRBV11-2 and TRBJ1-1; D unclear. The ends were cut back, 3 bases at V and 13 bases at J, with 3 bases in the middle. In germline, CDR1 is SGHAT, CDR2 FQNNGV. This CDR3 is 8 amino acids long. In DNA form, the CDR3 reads TGTGCCAGCAGCTTCCGTTTCTTT. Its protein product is CASSFRFF.

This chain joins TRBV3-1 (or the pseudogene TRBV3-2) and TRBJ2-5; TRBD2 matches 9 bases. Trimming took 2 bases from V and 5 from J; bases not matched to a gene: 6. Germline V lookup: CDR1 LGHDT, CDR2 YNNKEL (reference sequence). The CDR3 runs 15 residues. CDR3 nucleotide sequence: TGTGCCAGCAGCCAACTTAGCGGGGGTAGGGAGACCCAGTACTTC. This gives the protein CASSQLSGGRETQYF.

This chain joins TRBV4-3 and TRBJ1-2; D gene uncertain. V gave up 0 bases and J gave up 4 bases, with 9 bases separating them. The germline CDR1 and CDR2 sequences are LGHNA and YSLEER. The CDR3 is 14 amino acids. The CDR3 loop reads CASSQEVYSYGYTF. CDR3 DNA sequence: TGCGCCAGCAGCCAAGAGGTTTACAGCTATGGCTACACCTTC.